This T cell receptor (beta chain) was obtained from a study of OX40 agonist ivuxolimab in advanced cancers. About the research overall: Subjects had a mean age of about 60 years, with a range of 23 to 79; around 80% were male. Prior anti-PD-1, anti-PD-L1 or anti-CTLA-4 therapy was allowed; over 30% had some.

As to this clone: Its specificity is not known.

Study-wide points: CD4+ and CD8+ T cells in blood underwent clonal expansion by week 6 at 0.1 to 3.0 mg/kg.

Data came from immunoSEQ multiplex PCR; TCRdb stores just in-frame clones and leaves some out. Of fewer than 65,000 clones listed, 80% to 95% were seen once; the top ten hold around a sixth. CDR1 is SQVTM and CDR2 is ANQGSEA in the germline V gene. The V segment lost 6 bases and the J segment 6 bases; nucleotides outside the gene matches: 7. The CDR3 consists of 13 residues. With baseline, cycle 4 day 1, and cycle 7 day 1 as timepoints, blood was sampled. Sequencing used CD4+ or CD8+ T cells sorted from blood, obtained in a trial of the OX40 agonist ivuxolimab. V and J are TRBV29-1 and TRBJ2-2; 7 positions match TRBD1. This sequence originates from an adult with an advanced solid tumor such as melanoma, head and neck, liver or kidney cancer. CDR3: CSVDTTGAGELFF. The DNA for the CDR3 is TGCAGCGTAGACACCACAGGGGCCGGGGAGCTGTTTTTT.